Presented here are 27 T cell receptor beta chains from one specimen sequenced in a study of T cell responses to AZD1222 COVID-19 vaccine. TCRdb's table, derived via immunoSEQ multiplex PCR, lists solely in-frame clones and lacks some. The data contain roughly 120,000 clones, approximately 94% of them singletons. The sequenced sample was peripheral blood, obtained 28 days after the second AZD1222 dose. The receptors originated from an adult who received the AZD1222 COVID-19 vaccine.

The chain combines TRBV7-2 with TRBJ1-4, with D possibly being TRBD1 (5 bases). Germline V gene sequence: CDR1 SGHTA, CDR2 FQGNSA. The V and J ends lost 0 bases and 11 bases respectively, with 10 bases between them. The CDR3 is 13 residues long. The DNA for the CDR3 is TGTGCCAGCAGCTTAGCTCGGGGGTGGAAACTGTTTTTT. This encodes CASSLARGWKLFF.

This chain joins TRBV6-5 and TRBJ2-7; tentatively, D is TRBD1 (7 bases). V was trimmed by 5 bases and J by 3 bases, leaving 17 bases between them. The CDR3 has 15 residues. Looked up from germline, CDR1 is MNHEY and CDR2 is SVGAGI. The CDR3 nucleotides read TGTGCCAGCAGTCGGGCGGGACAGATCTACTACGAGCAGTACTTC. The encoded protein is CASSRAGQIYYEQYF.

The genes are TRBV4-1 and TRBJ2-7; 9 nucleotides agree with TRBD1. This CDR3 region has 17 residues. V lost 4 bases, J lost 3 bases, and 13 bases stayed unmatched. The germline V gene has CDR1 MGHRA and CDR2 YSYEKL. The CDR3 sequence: CASSPDSTGTGNYEQYF. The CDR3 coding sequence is TGCGCCAGCAGCCCAGACTCAACCGGGACAGGGAACTACGAGCAGTACTTC.

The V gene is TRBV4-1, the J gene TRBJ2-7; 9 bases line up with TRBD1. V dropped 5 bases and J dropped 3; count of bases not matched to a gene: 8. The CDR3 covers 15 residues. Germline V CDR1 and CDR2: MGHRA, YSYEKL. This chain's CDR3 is CASSEPGTGHYEQYF. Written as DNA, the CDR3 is TGCGCCAGCAGCGAACCCGGGACAGGGCACTACGAGCAGTACTTC.

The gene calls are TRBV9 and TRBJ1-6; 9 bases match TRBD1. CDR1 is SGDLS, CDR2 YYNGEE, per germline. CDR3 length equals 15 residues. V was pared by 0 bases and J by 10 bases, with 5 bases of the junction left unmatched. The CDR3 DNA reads TGTGCCAGCAGCGTAGGAGGGACAGGGAGATCACCCCTCCACTTT. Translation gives CASSVGGTGRSPLHF.

The CDR3 sequence: CASSESFLPAALAGGETQYF. As DNA, the CDR3 is TGCGCCAGCAGTGAGTCTTTCCTCCCTGCTGCGTTAGCGGGAGGGGAGACCCAGTACTTC. The chain combines TRBV10-1 with TRBJ2-5; 11 bases line up with TRBD2. V dropped 0 bases and J dropped 5; count of bases not matched to a gene: 17. Germline loops: CDR1 WNHNN, CDR2 SYGVQD (reference sequence). The CDR3 loop spans 20 amino acids.

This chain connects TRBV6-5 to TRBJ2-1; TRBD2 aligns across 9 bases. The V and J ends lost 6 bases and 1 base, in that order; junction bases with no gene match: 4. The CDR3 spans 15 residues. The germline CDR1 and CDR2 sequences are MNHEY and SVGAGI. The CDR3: CASSETSGSYNEQFF. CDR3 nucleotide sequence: TGTGCCAGCAGCGAGACTAGCGGTTCCTACAATGAGCAGTTCTTC.

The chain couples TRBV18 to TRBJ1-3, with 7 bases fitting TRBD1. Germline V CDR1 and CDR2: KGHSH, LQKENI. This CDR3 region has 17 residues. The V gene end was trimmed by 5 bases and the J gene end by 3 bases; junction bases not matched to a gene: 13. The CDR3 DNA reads TGTGCCAGCTCAACTGGGACAGAAACCCGGGGTGGAAACACCATATATTTT. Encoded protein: CASSTGTETRGGNTIYF.

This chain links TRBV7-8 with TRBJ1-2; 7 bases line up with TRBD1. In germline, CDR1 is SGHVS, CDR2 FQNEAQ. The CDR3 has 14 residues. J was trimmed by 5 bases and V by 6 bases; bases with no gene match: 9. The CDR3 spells CASRTGMNPYGYTF. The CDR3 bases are TGTGCCAGCAGGACAGGGATGAATCCGTATGGCTACACCTTC.

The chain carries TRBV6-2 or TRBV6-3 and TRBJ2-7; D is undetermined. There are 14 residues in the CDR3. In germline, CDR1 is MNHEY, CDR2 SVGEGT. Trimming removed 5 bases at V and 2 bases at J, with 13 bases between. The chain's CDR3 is CASSRAPETYEQYF. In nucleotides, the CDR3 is TGTGCCAGCAGTAGGGCCCCGGAGACCTACGAGCAGTACTTC.

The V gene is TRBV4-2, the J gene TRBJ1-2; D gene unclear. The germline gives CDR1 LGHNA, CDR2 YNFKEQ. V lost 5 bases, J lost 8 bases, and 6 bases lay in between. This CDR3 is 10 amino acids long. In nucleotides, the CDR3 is TGTGCCAGCAGCAACGGGGGCTACACCTTC. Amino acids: CASSNGGYTF.

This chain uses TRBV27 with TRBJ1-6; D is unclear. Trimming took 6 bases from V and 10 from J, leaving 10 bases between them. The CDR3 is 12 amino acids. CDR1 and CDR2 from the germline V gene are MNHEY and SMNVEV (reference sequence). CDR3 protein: CASRELRSPLHF. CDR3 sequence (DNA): TGTGCCAGCAGGGAATTACGATCACCCCTCCACTTT.

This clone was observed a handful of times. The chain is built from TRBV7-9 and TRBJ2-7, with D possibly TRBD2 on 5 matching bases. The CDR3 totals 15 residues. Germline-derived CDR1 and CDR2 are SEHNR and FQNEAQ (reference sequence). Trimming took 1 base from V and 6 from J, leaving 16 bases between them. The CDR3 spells CASSLGQEAFSEQYF. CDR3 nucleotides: TGTGCCAGCAGCTTAGGTCAGGAGGCTTTCTCCGAGCAGTACTTC. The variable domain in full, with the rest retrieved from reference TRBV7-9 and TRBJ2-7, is DTGVSQNPRHKITKRGQNVTFRCDPISEHNRLYWYRQTLGQGPEFLTYFQNEAQLEKSRLLSDRFSAERPKGSFSTLEIQRTEQGDSAMYLCASSLGQEAFSEQYFGPGTRLTVT.

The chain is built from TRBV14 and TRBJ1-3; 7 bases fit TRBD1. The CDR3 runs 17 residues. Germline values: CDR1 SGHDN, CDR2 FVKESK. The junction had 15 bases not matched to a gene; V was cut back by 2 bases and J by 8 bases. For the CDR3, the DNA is TGTGCCAGCAGCCAACCGGGAGTAATAGGACAGGCAGACACCATATATTTT. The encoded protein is CASSQPGVIGQADTIYF.

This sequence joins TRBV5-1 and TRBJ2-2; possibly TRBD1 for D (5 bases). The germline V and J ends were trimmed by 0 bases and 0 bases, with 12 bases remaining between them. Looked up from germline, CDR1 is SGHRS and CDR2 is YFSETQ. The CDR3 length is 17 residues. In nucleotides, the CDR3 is TGCGCCAGCAGCTTGGACAGGCAGAAACCGAACACCGGGGAGCTGTTTTTT. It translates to CASSLDRQKPNTGELFF.

CDR3 residues: CSVEQLEGTEAFF. Here the CDR3 DNA reads TGCAGCGTTGAACAGCTCGAGGGCACTGAAGCTTTCTTT. The chain is built from TRBV29-1 and TRBJ1-1; D unclear. Trimming removed 2 bases at V and 4 bases at J, with 11 bases between. Germline loops: CDR1 SQVTM, CDR2 ANQGSEA. The CDR3 extends over 13 amino acids.

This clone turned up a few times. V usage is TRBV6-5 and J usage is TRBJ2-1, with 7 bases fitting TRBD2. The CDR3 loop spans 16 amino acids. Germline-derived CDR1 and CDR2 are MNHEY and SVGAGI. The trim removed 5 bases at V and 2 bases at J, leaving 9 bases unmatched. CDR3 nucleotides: TGTGCCAGCAGTCACTACGGGGGGACGACCTACAATGAGCAGTTCTTC. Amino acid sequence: CASSHYGGTTYNEQFF.

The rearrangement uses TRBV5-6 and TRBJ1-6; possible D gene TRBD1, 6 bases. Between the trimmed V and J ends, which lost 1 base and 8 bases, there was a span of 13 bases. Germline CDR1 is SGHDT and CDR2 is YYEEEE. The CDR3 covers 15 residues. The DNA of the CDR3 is TGTGCCAGCAGCTTGCATCAGGGGAGGGATTCACCCCTCCACTTT. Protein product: CASSLHQGRDSPLHF. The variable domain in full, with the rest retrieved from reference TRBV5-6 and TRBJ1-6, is DAGVTQSPTHLIKTRGQQVTLRCSPKSGHDTVSWYQQALGQGPQFIFQYYEEEERQRGNFPDRFSGHQFPNYSSELNVNALLLGDSALYLCASSLHQGRDSPLHFGNGTRLTVT.

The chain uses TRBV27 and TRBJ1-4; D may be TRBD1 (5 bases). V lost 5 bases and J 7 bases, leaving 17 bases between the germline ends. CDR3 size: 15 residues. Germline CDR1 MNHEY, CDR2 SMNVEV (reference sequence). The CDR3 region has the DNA TGTGCCAGCAGTCTTCAGGGCAGCGGGGGTGAAAAACTGTTTTTT. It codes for CASSLQGSGGEKLFF.

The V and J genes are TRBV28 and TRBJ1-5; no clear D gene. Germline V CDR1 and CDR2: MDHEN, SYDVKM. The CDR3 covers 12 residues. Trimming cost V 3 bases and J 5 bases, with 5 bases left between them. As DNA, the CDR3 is TGTGCCAGCAGTTTGATGCATCAGCCCCAGCATTTT. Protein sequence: CASSLMHQPQHF.

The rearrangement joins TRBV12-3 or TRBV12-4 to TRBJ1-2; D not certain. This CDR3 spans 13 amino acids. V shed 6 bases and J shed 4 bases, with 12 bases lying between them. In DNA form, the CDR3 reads TGTGCCAGCAGGAACTCAGGATTCTATGGCTACACCTTC. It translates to CASRNSGFYGYTF.

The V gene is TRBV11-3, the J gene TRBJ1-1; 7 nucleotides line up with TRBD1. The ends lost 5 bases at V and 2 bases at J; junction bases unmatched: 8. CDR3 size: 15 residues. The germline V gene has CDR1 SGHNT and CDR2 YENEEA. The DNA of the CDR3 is TGTGCCAGCAGCCACCAGGGGGTTTTAAACACTGAAGCTTTCTTT. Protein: CASSHQGVLNTEAFF.

CDR3 residues: CASSPQVSNQPQHF. DNA of the CDR3: TGTGCCAGCAGCCCACAGGTTAGCAATCAGCCCCAGCATTTT. The chain joins TRBV3-1 (or the pseudogene TRBV3-2) to TRBJ1-5; D is possibly TRBD1 (5 bases). The CDR3 runs to 14 residues. CDR1 and CDR2 from the germline V gene are LGHDT and YNNKEL (reference sequence). V was cut by 4 bases and J by 0 bases, with 7 bases left in between.

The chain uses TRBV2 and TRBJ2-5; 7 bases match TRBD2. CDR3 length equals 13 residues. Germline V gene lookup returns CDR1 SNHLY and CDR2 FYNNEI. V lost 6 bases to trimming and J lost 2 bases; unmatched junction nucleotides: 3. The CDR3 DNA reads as TGTGCCAGCAGCCGGGAGGTTCAAGAGACCCAGTACTTC. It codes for CASSREVQETQYF. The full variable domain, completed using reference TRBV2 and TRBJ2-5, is EPEVTQTPSHQVTQMGQEVILRCVPISNHLYFYWYRQILGQKVEFLVSFYNNEISEKSEIFDDQFSVERPDGSNFTLKIRSTKLEDSAMYFCASSREVQETQYFGPGTRLLVL.

DNA of the CDR3: TGTGCCGCGAGTCCGGGGCGCAATCAGCCCCAGCATTTT. Amino acid sequence: CAASPGRNQPQHF. The chain links TRBV19 to TRBJ1-5; D perhaps matches TRBD1 (5 bases). Trimming shortened V by 11 bases and J by 2 bases, and 13 bases separated the two germline ends. The CDR3 is 13 residues long. Germline CDR1 reads LNHDA; CDR2 reads SQIVND (reference sequence). Together with reference TRBV19 and TRBJ1-5, the CDR3 gives the full variable domain: DGGITQSPKYLFRKEGQNVTLSCEQNLNHDAMYWYRQDPGQGLRLIYYSQIVNDFQKGDIAEGYSVSREKKESFPLTVTSAQKNPTAFYLCAASPGRNQPQHFGDGTRLSIL.

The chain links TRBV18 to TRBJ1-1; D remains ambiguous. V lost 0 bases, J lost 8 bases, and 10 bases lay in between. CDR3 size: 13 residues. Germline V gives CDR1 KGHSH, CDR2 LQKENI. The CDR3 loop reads CASSPPPNLEAFF. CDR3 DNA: TGTGCCAGCTCACCACCGCCCAACTTAGAAGCTTTCTTT.

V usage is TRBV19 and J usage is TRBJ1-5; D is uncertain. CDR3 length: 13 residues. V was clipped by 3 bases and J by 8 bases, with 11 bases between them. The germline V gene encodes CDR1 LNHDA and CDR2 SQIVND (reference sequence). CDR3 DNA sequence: TGTGCCAGTAGTATGCGGGGTGTAGAGCCCCAGCATTTT. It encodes CASSMRGVEPQHF.